The sequence of this T cell receptor beta chain was determined in a study of long-term antiretroviral therapy in people with HIV. It was in the United States that all participants with HIV were treated. Trimming took off 4 bases at V and 4 bases at J, with 7 bases between the two ends. The CDR3 is made up of 13 amino acids. Germline-derived CDR1 and CDR2 are MNHEY and SVGAGI. At survey level, the immunoSEQ assay was run in its v3.0 version. For each individual sample, sequencing targeted about 40,000-50,000 T-cell genomes. Sequenced by immunoSEQ multiplex PCR; TCRdb stores in-frame clones only, minus some. Of 34,000 or so clones listed, 65% to 90% are singletons.

The rearrangement joins TRBV6-5 to TRBJ2-2; D is ambiguous. Specimen: unsorted PBMCs, collected about 3.3 years after starting antiretroviral therapy. This receptor was identified in a man aged 18 to 30 with HIV. The CDR3 DNA reads TGTGCCAGCAGTTCCCAGCGCACCGGGGAGCTGTTTTTT. This sequence encodes CASSSQRTGELFF.